This TCR beta chain was captured by sequencing in a study of regulatory T cells in long-lasting Graves disease. Study at large: Positivity for TSH receptor antibodies plus over 5 years of antithyroid drugs meant persistent Graves' disease.

This clonotype has just a few counts. The germline V gene encodes CDR1 SEHNR and CDR2 FQNEAQ (reference sequence). The ends were cut back, 5 bases at V and 1 base at J, with 11 bases in the middle. CDR3 length: 14 residues. HTBI primers from iRepertoire and Arm-PCR of CDR3 regions yielded the TCR beta libraries. TCRdb analysed the multiplex PCR reads with MiXCR anew, one entry per CDR3 protein. The repertoire holds over 250,000 distinct CDR3 sequences, with 20% to 25% as singletons. The sample's time point: persistent/refractory GD, antithyroid drugs over 5 years with positive TRAb. From RNA extracted from PBMCs, the TCR library was made.

This chain joins TRBV7-9 and TRBJ1-1; D is ambiguous. The sequencing used peripheral blood mononuclear cells (PBMCs), collected when the disease was refractory, from a patient treated with antithyroid drugs. The TCR comes from a female donor with Graves disease. CDR3: CASSGRRANTEAFF. CDR3 bases: TGTGCCAGCAGCGGACGACGGGCGAACACTGAAGCTTTCTTT.